Listed below are T cell receptor beta chains from one sample, sequenced in a study of blood T cell repertoires in COVID-19. Sequencing used immunoSEQ multiplex PCR; TCRdb keeps in-frame clones, though not all of them. Altogether more than 300,000 clones are present, around 80% being singletons, with the ten largest covering roughly 1.1%. Sequencing was carried out using peripheral blood. These receptors all stem from a woman aged 45-65 years with acute or convalescent COVID-19. CDR3s include the opening cysteine and the closing phenylalanine or tryptophan. Each record gives: V gene, clone size, D gene, J gene, CDR3 DNA, CDR3 protein. D genes are given only for firm matches. Size is omitted from some rows. Given values are once, few, many or a class for expanded clones.

TRBV18	-	TRBD2	TRBJ2-2	TGTGCCAGCTCACCACCTACGGGAGGAGGAAACACCGGGGAGCTGTTTTTT	CASSPPTGGGNTGELFF
TRBV5-4	few	TRBD2	TRBJ2-7	TGTGCCAGCAGCCGATTCACTAGCGGGAGCTACGAGCAGTACTTC	CASSRFTSGSYEQYF
TRBV4-1	-	TRBD2	TRBJ2-5	TGCGCCAGCAGCCAAGGGGCGCCGGGAGGGAAGACCCAGTACTTC	CASSQGAPGGKTQYF
TRBV3-1/TRBV3-2	-	-	TRBJ2-3	TGTGCCAGCAGCCTTGGAGGGGCTGGCTCAGATACGCAGTATTTT	CASSLGGAGSDTQYF
TRBV5-6	-	TRBD1	TRBJ1-5	TGTGCCAGCAGCTTGGTTAGACAGGGGAATCAGCCCCAGCATTTT	CASSLVRQGNQPQHF
TRBV3-1/TRBV3-2	-	-	TRBJ2-1	TGTGCCAGCAGCCCCCCCGGTGGTGAGCAGTTCTTC	CASSPPGGEQFF
TRBV29-1	-	TRBD1	TRBJ1-2	TGCAGCGGGTGGGGACAGTACTATGGCTACACCTTC	CSGWGQYYGYTF
TRBV11-3	-	-	TRBJ2-2	TGTGCCAGCAGCTTAGTCGGCGGCGTCGGGACCGGGGAGCTGTTTTTT	CASSLVGGVGTGELFF
TRBV5-1	once	-	TRBJ1-5	TGCGCCAGCAGCGAGGGTGACAATCAGCCCCAGCATTTT	CASSEGDNQPQHF
TRBV7-7	-	-	TRBJ1-4	TGTGCCAGCAGCTTAGACAGGAGTCCTAATGAAAAACTGTTTTTT	CASSLDRSPNEKLFF
TRBV5-4	once	TRBD1	TRBJ1-1	TGTGCCAGCAGCTTGGCCTCAGGGGGTGGAACTGAAGCTTTCTTT	CASSLASGGGTEAFF
TRBV7-9	-	TRBD1	TRBJ1-3	TGTGCCAGCAGCGAACGGACAGGGACCCCAAGGGCCTCTGGAAACACCATATATTTT	CASSERTGTPRASGNTIYF
TRBV2	once	TRBD1	TRBJ2-6	TGTGCCAGCAGTGAACGGGACAGGGGGCGCGCTGGGGCCAACGTCCTGACTTTC	CASSERDRGRAGANVLTF
TRBV4-3	-	TRBD2	TRBJ2-1	TGCGCCAGCAGCCAAGATGTAGCGGGAGAGCAGTTCTTC	CASSQDVAGEQFF
TRBV11-2	-	-	TRBJ1-4	TGTGCCAGCAGCTTAGTCGGGGGTACTAATGAAAAACTGTTTTTT	CASSLVGGTNEKLFF
TRBV5-5	-	TRBD1	TRBJ1-1	TGTGCCAGCAGCTTGAAGGGGGCTGTGAACACTGAAGCTTTCTTT	CASSLKGAVNTEAFF
TRBV18	-	TRBD1	TRBJ1-4	TGTGCCAGCTCACTTGGGACAGGGGGAAGTGAAAAACTGTTTTTT	CASSLGTGGSEKLFF
TRBV5-1	-	TRBD2	TRBJ2-5	TGCGCCAGCAGCGGGGGGACGGGAGGCGGGGAGACCCAGTACTTC	CASSGGTGGGETQYF
TRBV5-6	-	TRBD1	TRBJ2-7	TGTGCCAGCAGCCCCCTACAGGGGTCCTCCTACGAGCAGTACTTC	CASSPLQGSSYEQYF
TRBV9	-	-	TRBJ1-5	TGTGCCAGCAGCCGTATTAATCCGCGGAATCAGCCCCAGCATTTT	CASSRINPRNQPQHF
TRBV3-1/TRBV3-2	-	TRBD1	TRBJ1-1	TGTGCCAGCAGCCACCGGGACAGGTACACTGAAGCTTTCTTT	CASSHRDRYTEAFF
TRBV12-5	-	-	TRBJ2-1	TGTGCTAGTGGTTCTGGAGTATATCCGTGGACGGACACGATTTTCTTC	CASGSGVYPWTDTIFF
TRBV6-2/TRBV6-3	-	-	TRBJ2-7	TGTGCCAGCAGTGAGGTAACAATCGGCGAGCAGTACTTC	CASSEVTIGEQYF
TRBV25-1	few	TRBD1	TRBJ2-2	TGTGCCAGCAGTGAAAGGGGCAGGGGGCGCGGGGAGCTGTTTTTT	CASSERGRGRGELFF
TRBV5-1	-	-	TRBJ2-5	TGCGCCAGCAACACTTGGGGAGAAGAGACCCAGTACTTC	CASNTWGEETQYF
TRBV5-1	-	TRBD1	TRBJ1-2	TGCGCCAGCAGCTTGGGAACAGGGGATGGCTACACCTTC	CASSLGTGDGYTF
TRBV5-5	-	-	TRBJ1-1	TGTGCCAGCAGCTTTAGTCGGGGAATGAACACTGAAGCTTTCTTT	CASSFSRGMNTEAFF
TRBV29-1	-	-	TRBJ2-1	TGCAGCGTGGGGGGGGGCAGCCCGGGTGTCTACAATGAGCAGTTCTTC	CSVGGGSPGVYNEQFF
TRBV6-4	-	TRBD2	TRBJ2-2	TGTGCCAGCAGTGACCAACTAGCGGGTAACGGGGAGCTGTTTTTT	CASSDQLAGNGELFF
TRBV4-1	-	TRBD2	TRBJ2-5	TGCGCCAGCAGCCAAGGGGGGCGAGCGGGGGGTCTGGAGACCCAGTACTTC	CASSQGGRAGGLETQYF
TRBV2	-	-	TRBJ2-1	TGTGCCAGCAGTTTATACAATGAGCAGTTCTTC	CASSLYNEQFF
TRBV12-3/TRBV12-4	-	-	TRBJ1-2	TGTGCCAGCAGTTTATCTCAGCGGCGCTACACCTTC	CASSLSQRRYTF
TRBV3-1/TRBV3-2	-	TRBD1	TRBJ1-4	TGTGCCAGCAGCCCGCCGGGACAGGGGTCGGAAAAACTGTTTTTT	CASSPPGQGSEKLFF
TRBV4-1	-	TRBD1	TRBJ1-4	TGCGCCAGCAGCCAAGTCAAGGGGGCGGGCAATGAAAAACTGTTTTTT	CASSQVKGAGNEKLFF
TRBV6-5	-	-	TRBJ1-5	TGTGCCAGCCGGTATAGCAATCAGCCCCAGCATTTT	CASRYSNQPQHF
TRBV4-3	-	-	TRBJ1-4	TGCGCCAGCAGCCAACATAGGGGATTATCTAATGAAAAACTGTTTTTT	CASSQHRGLSNEKLFF
TRBV6-5	-	TRBD1	TRBJ1-2	TGTGCCAGCAGTCGTACTGGACAGGGGTATGGCTACACCTTC	CASSRTGQGYGYTF
TRBV7-9	-	TRBD2	TRBJ2-1	TGTGCCAGCAGCCACCGGACTAGCGGAGACAATGAGCAGTTCTTC	CASSHRTSGDNEQFF
TRBV30	-	TRBD2	TRBJ2-7	TGTGCCGCGGCCGGACTAGCGGGAGCATACGAGCAGTACTTC	CAAAGLAGAYEQYF
TRBV24-1	-	-	TRBJ2-3	TGTGCCACCAGTGACAGGGTTACAGATACGCAGTATTTT	CATSDRVTDTQYF
TRBV2	-	TRBD2	TRBJ2-3	TGTGCCAGCAGTGCAGCGGTAGCGGGGGTCACAGATACGCAGTATTTT	CASSAAVAGVTDTQYF
TRBV5-1	-	TRBD2	TRBJ2-2	TGCGCCAGCAGCCTTTTGCCGGCGGGGGGCCGGACCGGGGAGCTGTTTTTT	CASSLLPAGGRTGELFF
TRBV6-5	few	TRBD2	TRBJ2-2	TGTGCCAGCAGTTACACTAGCGGGGGTAACACCGGGGAGCTGTTTTTT	CASSYTSGGNTGELFF
TRBV6-6	-	-	TRBJ2-1	TGTGCCAGCCTCGGGCCAGCGGAGAACTACAATGAGCAGTTCTTC	CASLGPAENYNEQFF
TRBV11-2	-	-	TRBJ2-1	TGTGCCAGCAGCCTTATGGGGGGATTCAATGAGCAGTTCTTC	CASSLMGGFNEQFF
TRBV15	few	-	TRBJ1-5	TGTGCCACCAGCAGAACAGGGATGGAGAGCAATCAGCCCCAGCATTTT	CATSRTGMESNQPQHF
TRBV2	-	TRBD2	TRBJ2-3	TGTGCCAGCAGCCCAAGCGGGATCGGGGATACGCAGTATTTT	CASSPSGIGDTQYF
TRBV7-2	once	TRBD2	TRBJ2-2	TGTGCCAGCAGCCTACTCGGGGGGGACACCGGGGAGCTGTTTTTT	CASSLLGGDTGELFF
TRBV27	-	-	TRBJ2-5	TGTGCCAGCAGTTTATCCCCAAGCTTCCAAGAGACCCAGTACTTC	CASSLSPSFQETQYF
TRBV20-1	-	TRBD1	TRBJ1-2	TGCAGTGCTAGGGACAGGGATGGCTACACCTTC	CSARDRDGYTF
TRBV6-2/TRBV6-3	-	TRBD1	TRBJ2-2	TGTGCCAGCAGTCCGTTCAAGGGGGCTTATTGGACCGGGGAGCTGTTTTTT	CASSPFKGAYWTGELFF
TRBV3-1/TRBV3-2	-	TRBD2	TRBJ2-1	TGTGCCAGCAGCCGAGTGTCTAGCGGGAGGAATAGTGAGCAGTTCTTC	CASSRVSSGRNSEQFF